This T cell receptor (beta chain) was documented in a study of identical twins. Study-wide results and limits: The degree of excess twin sharing was weaker in beta out-of-frame sequences. Those out-of-frame alpha sequences shared by twins showed an excess of low generation probability.

TCRdb reanalysed the 5' RACE reads using MiXCR and keeps one entry per CDR3 protein. The repertoire includes about 240,000 distinct CDR3 sequences, over 9.5% of them detected once, and over 8% sits in the top ten. Notes on this clonotype: Its cognate antigen is unknown.

This CDR3 is built from 15 residues. V was pared by 3 bases and J by 2 bases, with 11 bases between. CDR1 is SNHLY and CDR2 is FYNNEI in the germline V gene. Sequencing was performed on memory T cells sorted from blood. The V and J genes are TRBV2 and TRBJ1-5; TRBD1 might be the D (5 bases). This sequence was found in a man aged 50 to 59 in good health. The CDR3 spells CASSEGGVGNQPQHF. DNA for the CDR3: TGTGCCAGCAGTGAGGGAGGGGTCGGCAATCAGCCCCAGCATTTT.